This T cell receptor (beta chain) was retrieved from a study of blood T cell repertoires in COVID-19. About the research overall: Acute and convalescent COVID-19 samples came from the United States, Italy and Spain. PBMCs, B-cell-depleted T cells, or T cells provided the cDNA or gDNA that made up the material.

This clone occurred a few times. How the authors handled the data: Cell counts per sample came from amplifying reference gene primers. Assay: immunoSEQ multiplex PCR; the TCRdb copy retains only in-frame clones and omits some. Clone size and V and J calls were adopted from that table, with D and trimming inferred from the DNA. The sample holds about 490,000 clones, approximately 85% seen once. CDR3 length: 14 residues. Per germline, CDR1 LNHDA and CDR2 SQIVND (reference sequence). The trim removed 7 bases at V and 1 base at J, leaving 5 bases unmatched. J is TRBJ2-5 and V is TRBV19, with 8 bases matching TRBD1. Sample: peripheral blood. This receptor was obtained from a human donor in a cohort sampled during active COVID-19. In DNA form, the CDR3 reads TGTGCCAGTAAGGACAGGGACCTCCAAGAGACCCAGTACTTC. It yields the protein CASKDRDLQETQYF.